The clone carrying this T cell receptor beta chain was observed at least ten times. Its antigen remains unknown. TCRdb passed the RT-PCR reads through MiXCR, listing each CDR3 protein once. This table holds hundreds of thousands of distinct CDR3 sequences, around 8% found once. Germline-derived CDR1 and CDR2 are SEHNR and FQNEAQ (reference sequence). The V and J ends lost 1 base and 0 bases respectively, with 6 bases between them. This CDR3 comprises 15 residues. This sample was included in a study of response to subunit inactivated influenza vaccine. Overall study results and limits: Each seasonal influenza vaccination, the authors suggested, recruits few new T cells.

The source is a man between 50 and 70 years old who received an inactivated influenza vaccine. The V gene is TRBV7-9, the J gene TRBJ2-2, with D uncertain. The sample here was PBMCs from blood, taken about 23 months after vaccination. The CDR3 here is CASSLGSANTGELFF. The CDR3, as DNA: TGTGCCAGCAGCTTAGGTTCCGCGAACACCGGGGAGCTGTTTTTT.